One sample yielded the 13 T cell receptor beta chains listed below, sequenced in a study of response to subunit inactivated influenza vaccine. From the RT-PCR reads, TCRdb called clonotypes with MiXCR, one entry per CDR3 protein. In the table there are fewer than 600,000 distinct CDR3 sequences, approximately 7.8% of which are singletons. The specimen comprised PBMCs from blood, sampled less than 30 months after vaccination. The origin of the receptors is a man between 50 and 69 years old who received an inactivated influenza vaccine.

This clonotype was counted a few times. The chain recombines TRBV9 with TRBJ2-4; D not certain. V was pared by 4 bases and J by 1 base, with 18 bases between. This CDR3 region has 17 residues. Germline-derived CDR1 and CDR2 are SGDLS and YYNGEE. The chain's CDR3 is CASSPTDFLLAKNIQYF. The CDR3 nucleotides are TGTGCCAGCAGCCCAACAGACTTCCTACTTGCCAAAAACATTCAGTACTTC.

Comments on this clonotype: A much larger clone differs from this one at a single base, so this may be a read error. The chain has TRBV28 and TRBJ2-1; D is uncertain. This CDR3 spans 14 amino acids. The ends were cut back, 2 bases at V and 3 bases at J, with 8 bases in the middle. The germline V gene encodes CDR1 MDHEN and CDR2 SYDVKM. Here the CDR3 reads CASSLRPGYNEQFF. CDR3 DNA: TGTGCCAGCAGTTTACGGCCGGGCTACAATGAGCAGTTCTTC. The full variable domain, in which reference TRBV28 and TRBJ2-1 provide the parts outside the CDR3, is DVKVTQSSRYLVKRTGEKVFLECVQDMDHENMFWYRQDPGLGLRLIYFSYDVKMKEKGDIPEGYSVSREKKERFSLILESASTNQTSMYLCASSLRPGYNEQFFGPGTRLTVL.

The sample holds a few counts of this clonotype. The gene calls are TRBV11-3 and TRBJ2-3, with D uncertain. The CDR3 spans 15 residues. Per germline, CDR1 SGHNT and CDR2 YENEEA. V was shortened by 0 bases and J by 1 base, with 8 bases between the two germline ends. The CDR3 is CASSLDGRGTDTQYF. For the CDR3, the DNA is TGTGCCAGCAGCTTAGACGGGCGTGGCACAGATACGCAGTATTTT.

Comments on this clonotype: A junction end diverges from the germline sequence, so it may reflect a read error. J is TRBJ1-1 and V is TRBV7-7; D is ambiguous. CDR3 length equals 13 residues. In germline, CDR1 is SSHAT, CDR2 FNYEAQ (reference sequence). The CDR3 loop reads CASSQYKNTEAFF. In nucleotides, the CDR3 is TGTGCTAGCAGCCAGTACAAGAACACTGAAGCTTTCTTT.

This sequence joins TRBV7-2 and TRBJ2-7; 9 bases agree with TRBD1. The CDR3 is made up of 16 amino acids. The V segment lost 1 base and the J segment 3 bases; nucleotides outside the gene matches: 7. Germline loops: CDR1 SGHTA, CDR2 FQGNSA. The CDR3 sequence: CASSLVFGQGYYEQYF. DNA of the CDR3: TGTGCCAGCAGCTTAGTTTTTGGACAGGGGTACTACGAGCAGTACTTC. Full variable domain (remainder filled in from reference TRBV7-2 and TRBJ2-7): GAGVSQSPSNKVTEKGKDVELRCDPISGHTALYWYRQSLGQGLEFLIYFQGNSAPDKSGLPSDRFSAERTGGSVSTLTIQRTQQEDSAVYLCASSLVFGQGYYEQYFGPGTRLTVT.

This clonotype turned up a few times. V gene TRBV18 combines with J gene TRBJ1-5, with 11 bases that match TRBD1. Germline V gene data show CDR1 as KGHSH and CDR2 as LQKENI. V lost 4 bases to trimming and J lost 1 base; unmatched junction nucleotides: 6. There are 17 residues in the CDR3. The CDR3: CASSRGTGGSSNQPQHF. The CDR3 DNA follows: TGTGCCAGCTCACGAGGGACAGGGGGATCGAGCAATCAGCCCCAGCATTTT.

This clonotype was seen a handful of times. The V gene is TRBV4-2, the J gene TRBJ1-1; tentatively, D is TRBD1 (6 bases). Per germline, CDR1 LGHNA and CDR2 YNFKEQ. The length of the CDR3 is 15 residues. Trimming took off 2 bases at V and 2 bases at J, with 12 bases between the two ends. The CDR3 nucleotides are TGTGCCAGCAGCCAACTCGACAGGCAAAACACTGAAGCTTTCTTT. Translated: CASSQLDRQNTEAFF.

This clonotype was recorded at least ten times. The rearrangement links TRBV20-1 to TRBJ1-2; tentative D call: TRBD1 (5 bases). The length of the CDR3 is 15 residues. The V end was cut by 0 bases, the J end by 5 bases, with 16 bases between. Germline V gene lookup returns CDR1 DFQATT and CDR2 SNEGSKA (reference sequence). The CDR3 spells CSARDFQGPVYGYTF. DNA for the CDR3: TGCAGTGCTAGAGATTTCCAGGGCCCTGTGTATGGCTACACCTTC.

This clonotype has a handful of counts. The chain joins TRBV20-1 to TRBJ2-2; 8 bases align to TRBD2. V lost 2 bases, J lost 1 base, and 6 bases stayed unmatched. This CDR3 contains 16 residues. CDR1 DFQATT and CDR2 SNEGSKA come from the germline V gene (reference sequence). Here the CDR3 DNA reads TGCAGTGCTAGAAAGGGGCTAGCGGGGAACACCGGGGAGCTGTTTTTT. Amino acid sequence: CSARKGLAGNTGELFF.

The chain uses TRBV7-3 and TRBJ2-2; perhaps TRBD1 as D (8 bases). Between the trimmed V and J ends, which lost 2 bases and 4 bases, there was a span of 11 bases. The CDR3 consists of 15 residues. The germline CDR1 and CDR2 sequences are SGHTA and FQGTGA. The CDR3 nucleotides read TGTGCCAGCAGCTTACACAGGGGGGGCACCGGGGAGCTGTTTTTT. Translation gives CASSLHRGGTGELFF.

This clonotype was observed a handful of times. The genes are TRBV7-3 and TRBJ2-2; D may be TRBD1 or TRBD2 (5 bases each). Germline loops: CDR1 SGHTA, CDR2 FQGTGA. CDR3 size: 16 residues. V was trimmed by 6 bases and J by 7 bases, leaving 21 bases between them. The CDR3 region has the DNA TGTGCCAGCAGTCCTTTACCGACCCGGGACCTCGGGGAGCTGTTTTTT. It encodes CASSPLPTRDLGELFF.

This clonotype has only a few counts. This chain joins TRBV7-2 and TRBJ2-7; 11 positions match TRBD2. Trimming removed 7 bases from V and 6 bases from J; junction bases left unmatched: 8. This CDR3 has 14 amino acids. Germline V lookup: CDR1 SGHTA, CDR2 FQGNSA. The CDR3, as DNA: TGTGCCAGCACCTCAGAGACTAGCGGGACCGAGCAGTACTTC. Translating gives CASTSETSGTEQYF.

V usage is TRBV7-9 and J usage is TRBJ2-7, with a tentative D call TRBD2 (5 bases). CDR3 length: 12 residues. Trimming removed 9 bases at V and 6 bases at J, with 15 bases between. The germline gives CDR1 SEHNR, CDR2 FQNEAQ (reference sequence). The CDR3 nucleotides are TGTGCCAGTTATGTGGGAGAAGGCGAGCAGTACTTC. Translation: CASYVGEGEQYF.